The 13 T cell receptor beta chains below come from one sample, sequenced in a study of tissue T cells after allogeneic stem cell transplantation (dated by TCRdb to between 2021 and 2023). Library preparation used the immunoSEQ multiplex PCR assay. TCRdb provides this immuneACCESS table in a form limited to in-frame rearrangements. Some clones are lacking; in checked studies, under half of them reflect an unresolved V gene, and why the rest are absent is not known. The sample data list some 7,600 clones, and about 47% of these were observed just once. 10% to 15% of the sample comes from the top ten. The label giving this sample's time point can be read as: mouse harvest day 7 after allogeneic transplant. Each mouse graft consisted of 10^7 T-cell-depleted bone marrow cells plus 10^6 splenic CD5+ T cells and was given by tail vein injection. The sample comprised lymph node tissue. The receptors were gathered from a female BALB/c mouse given C57BL/6 T cells with graft-versus-host disease after an allogeneic hematopoietic cell transplant.

Details on this clone: Gene names refer to mouse genes. In the same sample, other DNA sequences code for this CDR3. The sequenced CDR3 bases are TGTGCCAGCAGTCTGAGGGGGGGAGAAGTCTTC. Translated: CASSLRGGEVF. The whole CDR3 region reads CASSLRGGEVFF. V is TRBV26 and J is TRBJ1-1; TRBD1 might be the D (6 bases). The CDR3 end lies 1 residue beyond the end of the read and is filled in from the germline J gene. CDR1 KGHPV and CDR2 FQNQEV come from the germline V gene (reference sequence). This CDR3 has 12 amino acids. The V end was cut by 2 bases, the J end by 7 bases, with 8 bases between.

This clone was picked up a small number of times. Genes and germline come from the mouse. The read comes to an end 1 residue before the CDR3 does, leaving the germline J gene to fill in the end. The chain uses TRBV3 and TRBJ2-5, with 8 bases fitting TRBD2. CDR1 is SNHLY and CDR2 is FYNGKV in the germline V gene (reference sequence). The CDR3 loop spans 15 amino acids. Losses at the gene ends were 2 bases for V and 4 bases for J; bases not matched to a gene: 5. CDR3 DNA, as far as it was read: TGTGCCAGCAGCTTACGGGGGGGGCGTGAAGACACCCAGTAC. As protein: CASSLRGGREDTQY. The whole CDR3 protein is CASSLRGGREDTQYF.

As to this clone: Gene names follow the mouse nomenclature. The covered CDR3 bases are TGTGGTGCTAGGGATGGAGGGGGCACAGAAGTCTTC. Protein sequence: CGARDGGGTEVF. The whole CDR3 protein is CGARDGGGTEVFF. The rearrangement joins TRBV20 to TRBJ1-1; D is possibly TRBD1 (6 bases). The read gets to within 1 residue of the CDR3 end, and the germline J gene fills in the rest. The CDR3 has 13 residues. The germline V gene has CDR1 GFQATS and CDR2 STVNSAI. V was trimmed by 0 bases and J by 4 bases, leaving 9 bases between them.

This clone is deemed medium-sized. Germline and genes: mouse. The sequenced fragment ends 1 residue before the CDR3 boundary, so the rest is inferred from the germline J gene. The chain joins TRBV12-1 to TRBJ2-7, with D unclear. This CDR3 spans 13 amino acids. Germline V gene data show CDR1 as SGHSN and CDR2 as HYEKVE. Trimming removed 1 base from V and 2 bases from J, with 8 bases in between. Incomplete CDR3 DNA: TGTGCCAGCTCTCTAACATCTCCCTATGAACAGTAC. Protein: CASSLTSPYEQY. The complete CDR3 sequence is CASSLTSPYEQYF.

Notes on this clone: Mouse gene names apply. Read coverage stops 1 residue before the CDR3 terminus; the germline J gene supplies the remainder. V and J are TRBV2 and TRBJ2-7; D is perhaps TRBD1 (5 bases). Looked up from germline, CDR1 is LGHNA and CDR2 is YSYQKL. Deletions cut 0 bases from V and 4 bases from J, with 10 bases between. The CDR3 is made up of 14 amino acids. The CDR3 protein is CASSQDGRDYEQYF. The covered CDR3 bases are TGTGCCAGCAGCCAAGATGGCAGGGATTATGAACAGTAC.

Remarks on this clone: Mouse germline and gene names are used. The CDR3 is cut off 1 residue early in the read; its end comes from the germline J gene. The rearrangement joins TRBV26 to TRBJ2-4; D not certain. Germline values: CDR1 KGHPV, CDR2 FQNQEV (reference sequence). There are 12 residues in the CDR3. Between the trimmed V and J ends, which lost 6 bases and 0 bases, there was a span of 4 bases. This chain's CDR3 is CASRPSQNTLYF. The covered CDR3 bases are TGTGCCAGCAGGCCTAGTCAAAACACCTTGTAC.

For this clone: Gene names refer to mouse genes. The CDR3 extends 1 residue past the end of the read, so its final part is completed from the germline J gene. V gene TRBV16 combines with J gene TRBJ2-4; D is ambiguous. The germline V gene has CDR1 SGHSA and CDR2 FRNQAP. Deletions cut 1 base from V and 3 bases from J, with 2 bases between. The CDR3 totals 12 residues. The CDR3 reads CASSLVQNTLYF. The sequenced part of the CDR3 DNA is TGTGCAAGCAGCTTAGTACAAAACACCTTGTAC.

On this clone itself: Gene names refer to mouse genes. With the read ending 1 residue before the CDR3 end, the germline J gene is used to fill in that end. The same CDR3 arises from other DNA sequences in this sample as well. The chain has TRBV26 and TRBJ2-3; D uncertain. The CDR3 is 13 residues long. The V and J ends lost 2 bases and 0 bases respectively, with 3 bases between them. Germline V gene lookup returns CDR1 KGHPV and CDR2 FQNQEV (reference sequence). The CDR3 sequence is CASSLSSAETLYF. Incomplete CDR3 DNA: TGTGCCAGCAGTCTGAGTAGTGCAGAAACGCTGTAT.

Comment on this clone: Genes and germline are mouse. The sequenced fragment ends 1 residue before the CDR3 boundary, so the rest is inferred from the germline J gene. The V gene is TRBV26, the J gene TRBJ2-1; D may be TRBD1 (5 bases). The CDR3 contains 13 residues. Germline V gives CDR1 KGHPV, CDR2 FQNQEV (reference sequence). V gave up 4 bases and J gave up 7 bases, with 11 bases separating them. The CDR3 bases that were read are TGTGCCAGCAGTCAAGGGGTGGGAGCTGAGCAGTTC. Translating gives CASSQGVGAEQF. The whole CDR3 region reads CASSQGVGAEQFF.

Turning to this clone: Here the gene names and germline are mouse. The read comes to an end 1 residue before the CDR3 does, leaving the germline J gene to fill in the end. This chain joins TRBV13-2 and TRBJ2-3; D is possibly TRBD1 or TRBD2 (5 bases each). This CDR3 contains 15 residues. From germline, CDR1 is NNHNN and CDR2 SYGAGS (reference sequence). Trimming shortened V by 2 bases and J by 0 bases, and 10 bases separated the two germline ends. The CDR3 reads CASGEPGGSAETLYF. The CDR3 bases that were read are TGTGCCAGCGGTGAACCCGGGGGTAGTGCAGAAACGCTGTAT.

This clone appeared a few times. Germline and genes here are mouse. The read falls 1 residue short of the CDR3 end, and the missing part is taken from the germline J gene. The chain couples TRBV23 to TRBJ2-3; the tabulated D call, TRBD2, remains unverified against the DNA. The germline CDR1 and CDR2 sequences are KGHTA and FQNQQP. The CDR3 is 16 amino acids. CDR3 DNA, as far as it was read: TGCTCCAGCAGTCAATCGAGTGGGGGGGGTGCAGAAACGCTGTAT. This gives the protein CSSSQSSGGGAETLY. The whole CDR3 region reads CSSSQSSGGGAETLYF.

Worth noting for this clone: Mouse names are used for the genes. The sequenced fragment ends 1 residue before the CDR3 boundary, so the rest is inferred from the germline J gene. The chain carries TRBV14 and TRBJ1-6, with TRBD1 matching over 7 bases. TRBJ1-6 is flagged as an ORF with uncertain function. Looked up from germline, CDR1 is SGHDT and CDR2 is FRDEAV. CDR3 length equals 13 residues. V gave up 4 bases and J gave up 7 bases; unmatched junction bases: 2. The CDR3 DNA, read in part, is TGTGCCAGCAGTCGGGACAGAAATTCGCCCCTCTAC. Protein product: CASSRDRNSPLY. The full CDR3 is CASSRDRNSPLYF.

With regard to this clone: Genes here carry mouse names. The sequenced CDR3 bases are TGTGCCAGCAGTCGGGACAGTGCAGAAACGCTGTAT. Protein product: CASSRDSAETLY. In full, the CDR3 reads CASSRDSAETLYF. The J gene is TRBJ2-3, the V gene TRBV13-1; D is tentatively TRBD1 or TRBD2 (5 bases each). With the read ending 1 residue before the CDR3 end, the germline J gene is used to fill in that end. Germline loops: CDR1 NSHNY, CDR2 SYGAGN. Trimming shortened V by 4 bases and J by 0 bases, and 6 bases separated the two germline ends. CDR3 length equals 13 residues.